The rows below give T cell receptor beta chains drawn from one sample of a study of graft-versus-host responses after intestinal transplantation. Repertoires were generated with immunoSEQ multiplex PCR, while TCRdb's copy carries only in-frame clones and drops some. Found here are more than 85,000 clones, about 93% of them singletons; the top ten hold around 0.49%. Their target antigens are unknown. This sample comprised unstimulated CD8+ T cells sorted from spleen or lymph node cells, obtained before intestinal transplant. These TCRs come from a human donor who received an intestinal transplant. Each CDR3 is given with its conserved first and last residue. A D gene is named only where the DNA matches it firmly.

d_call j_call v_call cdr3_nt cdr3_aa
. TRBJ1-2 TRBV9 TGTGCCAGCAGCGTAGCCTTGTTTGATGGCTACACCTTC CASSVALFDGYTF
TRBD2 TRBJ2-5 TRBV2 TGTGCCAGCAGTGGTTGGGCTAGCGGGAAAGAGGAGGAGACCCAGTACTTC CASSGWASGKEEETQYF
. TRBJ1-5 TRBV6-1 TGTGCCAGCAGTGAAGCACGAGGGGCTGTTCAGCCCCAGCATTTT CASSEARGAVQPQHF
. TRBJ2-1 TRBV13 TGTGCCAGCAGCTGGGAAATAAAACGGGATGAGCAGTTCTTC CASSWEIKRDEQFF
TRBD2 TRBJ2-1 TRBV11-2 TGTGCCAGCAGCTCGACCATAGCGGGGAGCTCCTACAATGAGCAGTTCTTC CASSSTIAGSSYNEQFF
. TRBJ2-7 TRBV5-1 TGCGCCAGCAGCTTGTACGGCGTCTCCTACGAGCAGTACTTC CASSLYGVSYEQYF
TRBD1 TRBJ2-5 TRBV15 TGTGCCACCAGCACCAAAGGGGGCTCGGGAGAGACCCAGTACTTC CATSTKGGSGETQYF
. TRBJ1-2 TRBV5-4 TGTGCCAGCAGCTGGTCGGGGTCTAACTATGGCTACACCTTC CASSWSGSNYGYTF
. TRBJ2-7 TRBV6-5 TGTGCCAGCAGCCCCGGGACTGGATACTACGAGCAGTACTTC CASSPGTGYYEQYF
. TRBJ2-1 TRBV9 TGTGCCAGCAGCGTGGAGGGGCTGTCCTACAATGAGCAGTTCTTC CASSVEGLSYNEQFF
TRBD1 TRBJ2-7 TRBV10-1 TGCGCCAGCAGTGAGTCCGGGACAGCTACCTACGAGCAGTACTTC CASSESGTATYEQYF
. TRBJ2-7 TRBV9 TGTGCCAGCTCCTCCGGGGTGACCTACGAGCAGTACTTC CASSSGVTYEQYF
. TRBJ1-1 TRBV12-2 TGTGCAAGTCGCTTAGAGGACAGGCGGGGGGAGGACACTGAAGCTTTCTTT CASRLEDRRGEDTEAFF
. TRBJ2-4 TRBV6-5 TGTGCCAGCAGTTACGGAGGGGGCGCGAACATTCAGTACTTC CASSYGGGANIQYF
TRBD1 TRBJ2-5 TRBV9 TGTGCCAGCAGCGTAGGAGGGGGACAGCAAGAGACCCAGTACTTC CASSVGGGQQETQYF
TRBD2 TRBJ2-4 TRBV19 TGTGCCAGTAGTATAGGGGAGGGGCAGTACTTC CASSIGEGQYF
. TRBJ1-1 TRBV6-5 TGTGCCAGCAGTTACTCGGGTGGGGCTGAAGCTTTCTTT CASSYSGGAEAFF
. TRBJ2-1 TRBV7-3 TGTGCCAGCAGCCCCGCCGGGGGCCGATGGAATGAGCAGTTCTTC CASSPAGGRWNEQFF
TRBD1 TRBJ2-7 TRBV19 TGTGCCAGTAGTATAACGACAGGGATGGTCTACGAGCAGTACTTC CASSITTGMVYEQYF
. TRBJ2-7 TRBV27 TGTGCCAGCAGTTGGGCCGGGGGCAGGGCCTACGAGCAGTACTTC CASSWAGGRAYEQYF
. TRBJ2-1 TRBV11-2 TGTGCCAGCAGCTTAGCGGGAAATGAGCAGTTCTTC CASSLAGNEQFF
. TRBJ1-5 TRBV27 TGTGCCAGCAGTTCCGGGGCCAATCAGCCCCAGCATTTT CASSSGANQPQHF
. TRBJ1-1 TRBV5-4 TGTGCCAGCAGCGCCACAGGGAACACTGAAGCTTTCTTT CASSATGNTEAFF
TRBD2 TRBJ2-7 TRBV5-4 TGTGCCAGCAGCTTGGGACTAGCGGGTACCTACGAGCAGTACTTC CASSLGLAGTYEQYF
TRBD1 TRBJ1-2 TRBV15 TGTGCCACCAGCAGAGATGATCTCAGTGAGGGGGCGAATGGCTACACCTTC CATSRDDLSEGANGYTF
. TRBJ1-2 TRBV19 TGTGCCAGTAAAATAGGGGGAAACGGCTACACCTTC CASKIGGNGYTF
. TRBJ2-7 TRBV7-6 TGTGCCAGCAGCTTAGCGGGTTTTTACGAGCAGTACTTC CASSLAGFYEQYF